These 14 T cell receptor beta chains were sequenced from one sample in a study of cytotoxic CD8 clonotypes in ibrutinib-treated CLL. TCRdb's copy holds only in-frame clones and misses some; the assay was immunoSEQ multiplex PCR. The table lists hundreds of thousands of clones, around 70% of them singletons. The specimen comprised PBMCs, sampled after 24 months of ibrutinib treatment. The receptor source for this set is a human donor with chronic lymphocytic leukemia.

The chain couples TRBV4-2 to TRBJ2-7, with D tentatively TRBD1 (5 bases). The germline V gene encodes CDR1 LGHNA and CDR2 YNFKEQ. Trimming took 0 bases from V and 4 from J, leaving 16 bases between them. The CDR3 covers 16 residues. CDR3 protein: CASSQEFSGKHYEQYF. The CDR3 bases are TGTGCCAGCAGCCAAGAGTTTTCAGGGAAGCATTACGAGCAGTACTTC.

This clone was picked up a small number of times. The chain recombines TRBV13 with TRBJ2-2; maybe TRBD1 (5 bases). The CDR3 loop spans 14 amino acids. Germline V CDR1 and CDR2: PRHDT, FYEKMQ (reference sequence). The V end lost 6 bases, the J end lost 0 bases, and 8 bases lay between the germline ends. CDR3 sequence reads: CASRGPTNTGELFF. The CDR3 coding sequence is TGTGCCAGCAGGGGGCCCACGAACACCGGGGAGCTGTTTTTT.

This clone has a handful of counts. The chain carries TRBV29-1 and TRBJ1-4; D is undetermined. V was clipped by 5 bases and J by 8 bases, with 9 bases between them. The CDR3 sequence is 11 residues long. In germline, CDR1 is SQVTM, CDR2 ANQGSEA. CDR3 DNA sequence: TGCAGCGTTACGACAAACGAAAAACTGTTTTTT. It yields the protein CSVTTNEKLFF.

This clone was detected only once. The rearrangement joins TRBV6-5 to TRBJ1-5, with TRBD1 as a possible D gene (5 bases). The CDR3 contains 15 residues. Per the germline V gene, CDR1 is MNHEY and CDR2 is SVGAGI. Trimming cost V 5 bases and J 1 base, with 12 bases left between them. In DNA form, the CDR3 reads TGTGCCAGCAGTAGAAGACAGAGAAGCAATCAGCCCCAGCATTTT. Its translation is CASSRRQRSNQPQHF.

This clone was picked up a small number of times. V gene TRBV6-5 combines with J gene TRBJ1-1, with a possible D match to TRBD1 (5 bases). V dropped 2 bases and J dropped 9 bases, with 16 bases sitting between them. The CDR3 runs to 14 residues. Germline CDR1 reads MNHEY; CDR2 reads SVGAGI. CDR3 amino acids: CASSYGAVGVKAFF. CDR3 coding DNA: TGTGCCAGCAGTTACGGGGCGGTTGGGGTGAAAGCTTTCTTT.

The chain combines TRBV28 with TRBJ1-2; the D gene is possibly TRBD1 (5 bases). CDR3 size: 14 residues. Germline loops: CDR1 MDHEN, CDR2 SYDVKM. V lost 7 bases and J 4 bases, leaving 16 bases between the germline ends. CDR3 nucleotides: TGTGCCAGCACCCCCGGGGCGACGGCCTATGGCTACACCTTC. It translates to CASTPGATAYGYTF.

This clone was counted between two and nine times. The chain has TRBV2 and TRBJ1-2, with D tentatively TRBD1 (6 bases). The germline V gene encodes CDR1 SNHLY and CDR2 FYNNEI. The V end lost 0 bases, the J end lost 4 bases, and 12 bases lay between the germline ends. The CDR3 consists of 15 residues. Here the CDR3 reads CASSEATGLSYGYTF. The DNA for the CDR3 is TGTGCCAGCAGTGAAGCAACAGGGCTAAGCTATGGCTACACCTTC.

This clone was observed once. The chain employs TRBV27 and TRBJ2-2, with a weak D call TRBD1 (6 bases). The CDR3 totals 14 residues. V dropped 6 bases and J dropped 7 bases, with 15 bases sitting between them. Germline lookup yields CDR1 MNHEY and CDR2 SMNVEV (reference sequence). DNA for the CDR3: TGTGCCAGCAGCTCTTACAGGGACGGCGGGGAGCTGTTTTTT. Amino acids: CASSSYRDGGELFF.

J is TRBJ2-3 and V is TRBV2; 15 bases match TRBD2. The trim removed 5 bases at V and 4 bases at J, leaving 1 base unmatched. Germline CDR1 SNHLY, CDR2 FYNNEI. CDR3 length: 15 residues. This chain's CDR3 is CASSRTSGRADTQYF. CDR3 in DNA: TGTGCCAGCAGTCGGACTAGCGGGAGGGCAGATACGCAGTATTTT.

This clone has only a few counts. The sample carries other DNA sequences with the same CDR3. The rearrangement links TRBV20-1 to TRBJ2-7; D is ambiguous. The CDR3 consists of 11 residues. The V end lost 3 bases, the J end lost 3 bases, and 6 bases lay between the germline ends. CDR1 and CDR2 from the germline V gene are DFQATT and SNEGSKA (reference sequence). The CDR3: CSASTDYEQYF. DNA for the CDR3: TGCAGTGCTAGCACAGACTACGAGCAGTACTTC.

J is TRBJ2-3 and V is TRBV29-1; possible D gene TRBD1, 5 bases. This CDR3 contains 14 residues. V lost 4 bases to trimming and J lost 0 bases, with 11 bases between them. The germline V gene has CDR1 SQVTM and CDR2 ANQGSEA. In nucleotides, the CDR3 is TGCAGCGTTGGAACAGGCTTTAGCACAGATACGCAGTATTTT. This codes for CSVGTGFSTDTQYF.

J is TRBJ2-5 and V is TRBV4-2; D gene uncertain. Germline CDR1 LGHNA, CDR2 YNFKEQ. Trimming stripped 4 bases from V and 0 bases from J, with 12 bases between. There are 15 residues in the CDR3. Here the CDR3 DNA reads TGTGCCAGCAGCCTACCGACACTTAACCAAGAGACCCAGTACTTC. This sequence encodes CASSLPTLNQETQYF.

This clone was seen only a few times. The chain recombines TRBV18 with TRBJ1-1; D is ambiguous. The CDR3 sequence is 15 residues long. CDR1 KGHSH and CDR2 LQKENI come from the germline V gene. V was shortened by 1 base and J by 4 bases, with 13 bases between the two germline ends. The CDR3 coding sequence is TGTGCCAGCTCACCACGGCAGGAGAAGGGCACTGAAGCTTTCTTT. Amino acid sequence: CASSPRQEKGTEAFF.

This clone was picked up a small number of times. The chain links TRBV11-2 to TRBJ2-7; no clear D. The CDR3 is 13 residues long. CDR1 and CDR2 (germline): SGHAT, FQNNGV. Trimming removed 4 bases from V and 3 bases from J, with 10 bases in between. The chain's CDR3 is CASSSTFGYEQYF. In DNA, the CDR3 is TGTGCCAGCAGCTCGACTTTTGGCTACGAGCAGTACTTC.